This TCR beta chain comes out of a study of cytomegalovirus exposure and HLA in healthy donors. Findings of the study overall: The productive fraction for most TCR beta V segments was about 90% or about 30% in an earlier analysis. Later examination showed HLA-associated TCR beta chains had greater clonal expansion than equally common others.

In the PCR, 60 Vbeta and 13 Jbeta primers were used. Some clones are missing from TCRdb's copy, which holds only in-frame ones; the method was immunoSEQ multiplex PCR. The table shows about 170,000 clones, with about 79% occurring only once. The CDR3 is made up of 15 amino acids. Trimming took 6 bases from V and 4 from J, leaving 18 bases between them. CDR1 MDHEN and CDR2 SYDVKM come from the germline V gene. This clone was recorded only once. Antigen specificity is unknown. The chain joins TRBV28 to TRBJ1-1; tentative D call: TRBD1 (5 bases). What was sequenced was PBMCs. The TCR originated in a woman between 45 and 65 years old in good health and CMV-seronegative. The CDR3 reads CASRQAGTAGTEAFF. CDR3 DNA: TGTGCCAGCAGGCAAGCGGGGACGGCGGGCACTGAAGCTTTCTTT.